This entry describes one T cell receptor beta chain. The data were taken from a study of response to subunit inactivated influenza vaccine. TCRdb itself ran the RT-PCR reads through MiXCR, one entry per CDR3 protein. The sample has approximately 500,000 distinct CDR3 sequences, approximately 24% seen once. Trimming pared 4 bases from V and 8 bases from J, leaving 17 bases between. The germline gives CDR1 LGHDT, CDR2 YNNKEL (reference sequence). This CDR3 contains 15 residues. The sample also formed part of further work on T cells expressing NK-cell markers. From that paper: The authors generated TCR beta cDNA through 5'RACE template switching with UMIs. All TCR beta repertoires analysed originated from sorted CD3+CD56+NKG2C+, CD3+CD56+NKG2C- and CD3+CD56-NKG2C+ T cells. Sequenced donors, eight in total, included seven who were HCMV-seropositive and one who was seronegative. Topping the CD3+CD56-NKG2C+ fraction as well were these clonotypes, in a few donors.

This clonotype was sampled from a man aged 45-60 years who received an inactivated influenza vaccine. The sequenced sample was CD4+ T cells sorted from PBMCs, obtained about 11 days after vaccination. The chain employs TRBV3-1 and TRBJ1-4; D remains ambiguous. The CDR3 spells CASSPGWQVEEKLFF. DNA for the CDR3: TGTGCCAGCAGCCCCGGTTGGCAGGTCGAGGAAAAACTGTTTTTT.